The sequence of this T cell receptor (beta chain) was determined in a study of identical twins (dated by TCRdb to 2016 to 2017). Background for the entire study: To test whether fetal clonotypes persist, this study deep-sequenced TCR alpha and beta repertoires from monozygotic twins, from unrelated adults of various ages, and from cord blood. To rule out contamination, replicate twin experiments were performed at different times with different library preparation protocols. Study-level results and caveats: Compared with coincidental sharing between unrelated individuals, out-of-frame TCR alpha sequences shared between twins showed an excess of sequences with low generation probability. Invariant T cells such as MAIT and iNKT could partly confound zero-insertion analyses, although diverse VJ usage argued against such confounding for most clonotypes. Because the same donors could not be followed over many years, the conclusions depended on cross-sectional statistical analysis. A weaker excess of twin sharing was found in beta out-of-frame sequences because the signal-to-noise ratio was lowered by fewer shared sequences. In monozygotic twins, out-of-frame TCR alpha sharing was systematically underestimated by recombination models, although the models agreed with sharing between unrelated individuals. Abundant cord blood beta clonotypes had fewer insertions, young adult naive repertoires showed a similar but weaker trend, and memory repertoires showed no such trend.

The library relied on 5' RACE. TCRdb records Illumina HiSeq 2000 as the sequencer. Template switching added a universal primer binding site, and the final cDNA carried a unique molecular identifier that allowed TCR cDNA molecules to be counted accurately. First-strand cDNA for TCR alpha and beta chains was synthesized from specific primers in the conserved constant-segment region. To control for contamination, every cDNA library carried two barcodes: a SMART-Mk sample barcode plus Illumina barcodes. TruSeq adapter sequences and Illumina sample barcodes were added in two successive PCR steps. The TCR alpha and beta cDNA libraries were sequenced on the Illumina HiSeq platform using custom primers. In the source study's methods: Unique molecular identifiers were extracted from raw reads with MiGEC, and CDR3 positions were determined with MiXCR. For each individual, recombination models were inferred using an EM algorithm with the repgenHMM and IGoR tools. The analysis of shared clonotypes was done with the tcR package in R, with sharing normalized by the product of cloneset sizes. To study raw recombination without the effects of thymic and clonal selection, out-of-frame nonproductive sequences were analyzed. TCRdb reworked the public reads: Q25 trimming with fastp, MiXCR clone assembly, productive beta chains retained. Identical CDR3 protein sequences are pooled into one entry, listed with their most common genes and DNA. The V and J calls come from TCRdb's annotation, not from the publication. In all, the sample holds about 690,000 distinct CDR3 sequences, and approximately 6.1% of those were seen once. Together, the top ten hold approximately 1.6% of the sample.

At least ten counts were recorded for this clonotype. Its antigen target is currently unknown. No base quality values were provided; no much bigger clone lies one nucleotide off. The germline V gene yields SQVTM for CDR1 and ANQGSEA for CDR2. V lost 7 bases and J lost 10 bases; the stretch between them is 8 bases long. The CDR3 holds 9 amino acids from the cysteine to the phenylalanine. Only the CDR3 part of the read is kept: 27 bases, read in frame from the first base. All donors were healthy Caucasians. The researchers also sequenced three unrelated adults who were not twins: a male aged 18 to 29, a male aged 50 to 60, and a female aged 50 to 60. Miltenyi CD45RO+ enrichment and human naive T-cell isolation kits were used to isolate memory (CD45RO+) and naive T cells from PBMC.

This receptor was obtained from a man aged 18 to 30 in good health. Sequencing input: naive T cells sorted from blood. This specimen's cell subset or site label, interpreted: cells isolated with a human naive T-cell isolation kit. The sequence joins TRBV29-1 to TRBJ2-1, with the D gene not clear enough to name. CDR3 loop: CSAPLEQFF. The sequenced DNA: TGCAGCGCTCCCCTAGAGCAGTTCTTC.